One sample yielded the 19 T cell receptor beta chains listed below, sequenced in a study of T cell repertoires in cytomegalovirus infection. Their cognate antigens are unknown. TCRdb recomputed calls from the reads with MiXCR, one row per CDR3 protein. The data hold hundreds of thousands of distinct CDR3 sequences, with approximately 31% observed a single time. This specimen consisted of cultured CD8+ T cells from PBMCs, obtained from culture after CMV antigen stimulation. The receptors were sampled from a human donor in good health (CMV status not recorded). Some clones in this sample may be carry-over from other donors' samples.

This clonotype has a handful of counts. The chain recombines TRBV27 with TRBJ1-2; 9 nucleotides agree with TRBD1. This CDR3 has 14 residues. The V segment lost 5 bases and the J segment 8 bases; nucleotides outside the gene matches: 9. Per germline, CDR1 MNHEY and CDR2 SMNVEV (reference sequence). The CDR3 bases are TGTGCCAGCAGTCCGGCCGGGACAGGGAGCGGCTACACCTTC. Protein: CASSPAGTGSGYTF.

This chain connects TRBV6-6 to TRBJ2-5, with D possibly being TRBD1 (6 bases). CDR1 is MNHNY and CDR2 is SVGAGI in the germline V gene (reference sequence). V was trimmed by 4 bases and J by 2 bases, leaving 14 bases between them. The CDR3 loop spans 15 amino acids. CDR3 DNA: TGTGCCAGCAGTTCTCACAGGGTACCTCAAGAGACCCAGTACTTC. Protein: CASSSHRVPQETQYF.

This clonotype was detected many times. The V and J genes are TRBV7-2 and TRBJ2-3, with D possibly matching TRBD2 (5 bases). From germline, CDR1 is SGHTA and CDR2 FQGNSA. CDR3 length: 16 residues. V gave up 5 bases and J gave up 3 bases, with 18 bases separating them. The DNA of the CDR3 is TGTGCCAGCAGCCCGAGGGAGCACGTGGGGACAGATACGCAGTATTTT. This sequence encodes CASSPREHVGTDTQYF.

This clonotype came up many times. The rearrangement links TRBV7-2 to TRBJ2-3; 9 nucleotides match TRBD2. Germline V CDR1 and CDR2: SGHTA, FQGNSA. V trimming: 2 bases; J trimming: 1 base; junction bases outside the gene matches: 4. The CDR3 is 16 residues long. CDR3 in DNA: TGTGCCAGCAGCTTAAGGGCTAGCGGGGGCACAGATACGCAGTATTTT. This sequence encodes CASSLRASGGTDTQYF.

The V and J genes are TRBV12-3 or TRBV12-4 and TRBJ2-1; TRBD2 matches 8 bases. This CDR3 is 15 amino acids long. With 7 bases clipped from V and 1 base from J, the junction kept 6 bases outside the gene matches. The CDR3 is CASNAGGGSYNEQFF. CDR3 in DNA: TGTGCCAGCAATGCCGGGGGGGGGTCCTACAATGAGCAGTTCTTC.

This sequence joins TRBV6-2 or TRBV6-3 and TRBJ2-3, with 8 positions matching TRBD1. The V segment lost 6 bases and the J segment 1 base; nucleotides outside the gene matches: 6. CDR3 length: 15 amino acids. CDR1 and CDR2 (germline): MNHEY, SVGEGT. The CDR3 loop reads CASSDPGQGTDTQYF. The CDR3, as DNA: TGTGCCAGCAGCGACCCGGGACAGGGCACAGATACGCAGTATTTT.

Many counts were recorded for this clonotype. CDR3 sequence: CASSPKTGPNTEAFF. The CDR3 DNA reads TGTGCCAGCAGCCCGAAGACAGGGCCGAACACTGAAGCTTTCTTT. J is TRBJ1-1 and V is TRBV7-8, with 7 positions matching TRBD1. Germline values: CDR1 SGHVS, CDR2 FQNEAQ. CDR3 length: 15 residues. J was trimmed by 1 base and V by 5 bases; bases with no gene match: 7.

This clonotype was observed at least ten times. V is TRBV6-5 and J is TRBJ1-1, with D possibly TRBD1 on 5 matching bases. The ends were cut back, 0 bases at V and 1 base at J, with 15 bases in the middle. Germline V gene lookup returns CDR1 MNHEY and CDR2 SVGAGI. The CDR3 runs to 17 residues. The CDR3 sequence is CASSYSIVPRGNTEAFF. Here the CDR3 DNA reads TGTGCCAGCAGTTACTCGATCGTACCAAGGGGGAACACTGAAGCTTTCTTT.

This clonotype was counted only a few times. This CDR3 is CASSVAVGGTPNTGELFF. CDR3 nucleotides: TGTGCCAGCAGCGTAGCAGTTGGGGGGACTCCGAACACCGGGGAGCTGTTTTTT. The chain carries TRBV9 and TRBJ2-2; maybe TRBD2 (6 bases). The germline V gene encodes CDR1 SGDLS and CDR2 YYNGEE. The CDR3 has 18 amino acids. V shed 0 bases and J shed 0 bases, with 15 bases lying between them.

Only a few counts were recorded for this clonotype. The rearrangement links TRBV6-5 to TRBJ2-2, with 7 positions matching TRBD1. The junction had 4 bases not matched to a gene; V was cut back by 2 bases and J by 4 bases. Per the germline V gene, CDR1 is MNHEY and CDR2 is SVGAGI. The CDR3 covers 15 residues. This CDR3 is CASSYAAGGTGELFF. The CDR3 nucleotides read TGTGCCAGCAGTTACGCGGCAGGGGGCACCGGGGAGCTGTTTTTT.

This clonotype showed up just a few times. This chain joins TRBV12-3 or TRBV12-4 and TRBJ2-2; 7 bases align to TRBD1. After removal of 6 bases from V and 1 base from J, the junction contained 8 bases not matched to a gene. There are 16 residues in the CDR3. CDR3 sequence (DNA): TGTGCCAGCAGCCCCCCTCAGGGGGTGAACACCGGGGAGCTGTTTTTT. Amino acid sequence: CASSPPQGVNTGELFF.

This clonotype occurred many times. This rearrangement joins TRBV12-3 or TRBV12-4 to TRBJ2-5, with 12 positions matching TRBD2. The CDR3 spans 18 residues. The ends lost 4 bases at V and 5 bases at J; junction bases unmatched: 14. CDR3 amino acids: CASSYLLASGGATETQYF. The CDR3, as DNA: TGTGCCAGCAGTTACCTTTTGGCTAGCGGGGGGGCCACGGAGACCCAGTACTTC.

Ten or more counts support this clonotype. Its ends do not fully match the called genes, so a read error is possible. The J gene is TRBJ2-1, the V gene TRBV4-3; 11 bases map to TRBD1. CDR3 length: 14 amino acids. The germline CDR1 and CDR2 sequences are LGHNA and YSLEER. Here the CDR3 reads CASSPGTGGNEQFF. For the CDR3, the DNA is TGTGCCAGCAGCCCGGGGACAGGGGGCAATGAGCAGTTCTTC.

CDR3 DNA sequence: TGTGCCAGCAGCTTAGGCAGGGCAGGCACCGGGGAGCTGTTTTTT. As protein: CASSLGRAGTGELFF. The chain joins TRBV11-2 to TRBJ2-2; D perhaps matches TRBD1 (5 bases). CDR1 and CDR2 (germline): SGHAT, FQNNGV. The CDR3 contains 15 residues. V gave up 1 base and J gave up 4 bases, with 10 bases separating them. The entire variable domain, with the rest obtained from reference TRBV11-2 and TRBJ2-2, is as follows: EAGVAQSPRYKIIEKRQSVAFWCNPISGHATLYWYQQILGQGPKLLIQFQNNGVVDDSQLPKDRFSAERLKGVDSTLKIQPAKLEDSAVYLCASSLGRAGTGELFFGEGSRLTVL.

This clonotype was recorded at least ten times. The chain links TRBV12-5 to TRBJ1-1, with a weak D call TRBD1 (5 bases). The germline gives CDR1 LGHNT, CDR2 FRNRAP. The CDR3 length is 18 residues. The ends were cut back, 5 bases at V and 1 base at J, with 23 bases in the middle. In nucleotides, the CDR3 is TGTGCTAGTGGTGTGAATTTGGGACTCCGCGGAGAGAACACTGAAGCTTTCTTT. Translating gives CASGVNLGLRGENTEAFF.

This clonotype showed up just once. V gene TRBV9 combines with J gene TRBJ2-1; D possibly corresponds to TRBD2 (7 bases). The V and J ends lost 0 bases and 10 bases respectively, with 11 bases between them. Germline CDR1 is SGDLS and CDR2 is YYNGEE. This CDR3 has 13 amino acids. The CDR3 DNA is TGTGCCAGCAGCGTAGCTAGGGGGGGAGAGCAGTTCTTC. Protein product: CASSVARGGEQFF.

This clonotype has more than one count but fewer than ten. The chain uses TRBV4-1 and TRBJ1-2; TRBD1 is a possible D gene (5 bases). Germline V gene sequence: CDR1 MGHRA, CDR2 YSYEKL. Trimming removed 0 bases at V and 3 bases at J, with 8 bases between. This CDR3 has 14 amino acids. The CDR3 loop reads CASSQDLTDYGYTF. The CDR3 DNA sequence: TGCGCCAGCAGCCAAGATCTGACAGACTATGGCTACACCTTC.

J is TRBJ2-7 and V is TRBV19; tentatively, D is TRBD1 (6 bases). Germline CDR1 and CDR2: LNHDA and SQIVND (reference sequence). V lost 5 bases to trimming and J lost 6 bases, with 17 bases between them. CDR3 size: 14 residues. The CDR3 loop is CASSLSTGMGEQYF. Here the CDR3 DNA reads TGTGCCAGTAGTCTCTCGACAGGTATGGGCGAGCAGTACTTC.

This chain joins TRBV7-8 and TRBJ1-1; D is possibly TRBD1 (6 bases). Trimming took 1 base from V and 0 from J, leaving 18 bases between them. This CDR3 comprises 18 residues. Germline V gene sequence: CDR1 SGHVS, CDR2 FQNEAQ. The CDR3 here is CASSLDRKDRQMNTEAFF. The CDR3 region has the DNA TGTGCCAGCAGCTTAGATAGGAAGGACAGACAAATGAACACTGAAGCTTTCTTT.